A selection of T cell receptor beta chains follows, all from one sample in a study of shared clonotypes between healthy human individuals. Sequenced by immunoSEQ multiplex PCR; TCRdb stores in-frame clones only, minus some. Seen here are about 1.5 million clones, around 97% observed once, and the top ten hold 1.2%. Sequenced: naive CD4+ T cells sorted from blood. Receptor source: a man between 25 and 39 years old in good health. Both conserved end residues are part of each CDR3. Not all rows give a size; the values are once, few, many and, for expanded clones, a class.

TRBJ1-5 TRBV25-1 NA CASSARGGQPQHF
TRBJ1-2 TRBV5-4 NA CASSLFAAEAGYTF
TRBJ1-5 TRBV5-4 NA CASSEGVSNQPQHF
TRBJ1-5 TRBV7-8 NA CASSLSRQYSNQPQHF
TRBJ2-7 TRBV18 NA CASSPQGSAIYEQYF
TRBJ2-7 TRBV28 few CASSLHYEQYF
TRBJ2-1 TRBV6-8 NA CASSSTQFFRDTGHNEQFF
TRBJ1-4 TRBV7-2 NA CASSLTPTNEKLFF
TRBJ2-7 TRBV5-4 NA CASSLGAGDYEQYF
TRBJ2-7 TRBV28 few CASNPSGASYEQYF
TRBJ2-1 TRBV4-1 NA CASSQTPSSTGRHEQFF
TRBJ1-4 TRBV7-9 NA CASSSQGFSEKLFF
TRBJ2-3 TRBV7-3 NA CASSSGNGRAYF
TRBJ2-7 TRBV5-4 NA CASSLGLGGEGYEQYF
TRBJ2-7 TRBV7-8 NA CASSLLGSGLAGGRYEQYF
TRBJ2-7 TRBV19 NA CASSIRRGSQVEQYF
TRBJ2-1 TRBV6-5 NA CASRLYNEQFF
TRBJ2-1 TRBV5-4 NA CASSPPGQSDNEQFF
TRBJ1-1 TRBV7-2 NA CASSLGDRDGPKAFF
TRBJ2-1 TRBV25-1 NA CASTRQGFGYNEQFF
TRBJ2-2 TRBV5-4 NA CASSITGELFF
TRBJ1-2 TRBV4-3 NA CASSQGTGYGYTF
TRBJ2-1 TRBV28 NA CASSTTRNEQFF
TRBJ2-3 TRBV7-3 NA CASSSRLVDTQYF
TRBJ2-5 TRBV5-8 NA CASSFPDRVETQYF
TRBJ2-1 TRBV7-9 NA CASSLVGSYNEQFF
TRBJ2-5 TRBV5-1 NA CASSLSGTKETQYF
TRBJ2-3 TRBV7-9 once CASSPSPLLGGPDTQYF
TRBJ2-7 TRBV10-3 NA CAISGLDRDYEQYF
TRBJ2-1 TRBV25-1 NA CASSELRGPLYNEQFF
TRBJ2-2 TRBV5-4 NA CASSLPGLNTGELFF
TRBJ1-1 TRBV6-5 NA CASSSIGHGGNTEAFF
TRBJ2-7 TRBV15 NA CATSSPTEQYF
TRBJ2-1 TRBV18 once CASSPGPSRGNEQFF
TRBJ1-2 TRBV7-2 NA CASSLGDGNYYGYTF
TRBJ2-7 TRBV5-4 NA CASHQGGLGEQYF
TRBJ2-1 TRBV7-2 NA CASSLALGLSEQFF